Listed below are T cell receptor beta chains from one sample, sequenced in a study of T cells in Graves' hyperthyroidism and ophthalmopathy. TCRdb re-analysed the multiplex PCR reads in MiXCR, keeping a single row per CDR3 protein. The table has just over 550,000 distinct CDR3 sequences, under 60% seen once. The sequenced material came from peripheral blood or thyroid tissue (not recorded which). The receptors were gathered from a woman between 18 and 29 years old with Graves' hyperthyroidism. CDR3s include the opening cysteine and the closing phenylalanine or tryptophan. A D gene is named only where the DNA matches it firmly. A row's size may be missing; if present it is once, few, many or a size class.

cdr3_nt cdr3_aa j_call d_call clone_size v_call
TGTGCCAGCAGTGAGCGACAGGGGGGATCCCCCCTCCACTTT CASSERQGGSPLHF TRBJ1-6 TRBD1 - TRBV2
TGTGCCAGCAGTGAATTTCGTGGTGCGCAGTATTTT CASSEFRGAQYF TRBJ2-3 - few TRBV25-1
TGCGCCAGCAGCCAAGATAGCGGGACACTTTCCTACGAGCAGTACTTC CASSQDSGTLSYEQYF TRBJ2-7 TRBD2 - TRBV7-3
TGTGCCAGCAGCCAGCAGACGGGGTCTAACTATGGCTACACCTTC CASSQQTGSNYGYTF TRBJ1-2 - - TRBV7-2
TGCGCCAGCAGCTCCCTCTCACCGTCGAACACTGAAGCTTTCTTT CASSSLSPSNTEAFF TRBJ1-1 - few TRBV5-1
TGTGCCAGCAGTGAAGCGGGGCGCGGCTATGGCTACACCTTC CASSEAGRGYGYTF TRBJ1-2 - few TRBV2
TGTGCCAGCAGTACCACCCGGGGCGAAAAACTGTTTTTT CASSTTRGEKLFF TRBJ1-4 - - TRBV7-2
TGTGCCAGTAACGGTATGAACACTGAAGCTTTCTTT CASNGMNTEAFF TRBJ1-1 - - TRBV19
TGTGCCATCAGTGAGTCTGCCGCAGTGAATTCACCCCTCCACTTT CAISESAAVNSPLHF TRBJ1-6 - - TRBV10-3
TGTGCCAACAGCCGAGGAGGGATAGGTAGCAATCAGCCCCAGCATTTT CANSRGGIGSNQPQHF TRBJ1-5 - - TRBV10-3
TGTGCCAGCAGCTTAGCCAGGGCCGAGCAGTACTTC CASSLARAEQYF TRBJ2-7 - many TRBV7-6
TGTGCCAGCAGCTTCACCAGGGGGTGGGAGCAGTACTTC CASSFTRGWEQYF TRBJ2-7 TRBD1 - TRBV7-3
TGTGCCACTCACGGGGAGGGAGGCGACACTGAAGCTTTCTTT CATHGEGGDTEAFF TRBJ1-1 - - TRBV25-1
TGTGCCAGCAGCTCCAAGATCGGACAGGGACGGCAGTACTTC CASSSKIGQGRQYF TRBJ2-7 TRBD1 few TRBV7-8
TGTGCCAGCAGTGTCTCCCATTCCATAACTAATGAAAAACTGTTTTTT CASSVSHSITNEKLFF TRBJ1-4 - few TRBV2
TGCGCCAGCAGCTTGGCAGAGACAGGGGAAACCTACGAGCAGTACTTC CASSLAETGETYEQYF TRBJ2-7 TRBD1 - TRBV5-1
TGTGCCAGCAGCGAGGACAGTAGCAATCAGCCCCAGCATTTT CASSEDSSNQPQHF TRBJ1-5 - - TRBV2
TGTGCCAGCAACACACCGGGACTAGCGGGAAGATCGGGCTACGAGCAGTACTTC CASNTPGLAGRSGYEQYF TRBJ2-7 TRBD2 - TRBV12-3/TRBV12-4
TGTGCCAGCAGTTTGGCGGGGGCTGGCATGAACACTGAAGCTTTCTTT CASSLAGAGMNTEAFF TRBJ1-1 - - TRBV12-3/TRBV12-4
TGTGCCAGCAGCTTACTGGCGGGGCCGCAAGAGACCCAGTACTTC CASSLLAGPQETQYF TRBJ2-5 - - TRBV7-2
TGTGCCAGCAGCCAGACGAGGGACAGAGATCTGTACGAGCAGTACTTC CASSQTRDRDLYEQYF TRBJ2-7 TRBD1 few TRBV7-2
TGTGCCACCGGGGGGCTAGGCACTGAAGCTTTCTTT CATGGLGTEAFF TRBJ1-1 - few TRBV24-1
TGTGCCAGCAGCTTAGCGGGATGGGGTCAGCCCCAGCATTTT CASSLAGWGQPQHF TRBJ1-5 - - TRBV7-2
TGTGCCAGCAGCCCGACTCTGCGGGAGACCCAGTACTTC CASSPTLRETQYF TRBJ2-5 - few TRBV7-6
TGTGCCAGCAGCTCGACAGGGGGCATCACCGGGGAGCTGTTTTTT CASSSTGGITGELFF TRBJ2-2 TRBD1 - TRBV7-8
TGTGCCAGCATTGGACCGTACACCGGGGAGCTGTTTTTT CASIGPYTGELFF TRBJ2-2 - many TRBV2
TGTGCCAGCAGTGACCCCCGGACAGGGGGCGCAGATGGCTACACCTTC CASSDPRTGGADGYTF TRBJ1-2 TRBD1 - TRBV6-4
TGTGCCAGCAGGCGGACAGGGGCTTACGAAACCCAGTACTTC CASRRTGAYETQYF TRBJ2-5 TRBD1 many TRBV7-9
TGTGCCAGCAGCCCCTTGTCCGGGAGCCTCTACGAGCAGTACTTC CASSPLSGSLYEQYF TRBJ2-7 - - TRBV7-2
TGTGCCAACACGGCGGGGGACGGCTACACCTTC CANTAGDGYTF TRBJ1-2 - - TRBV2
TGCAGTGGTGGACTAGCGGGATTGGAGACCCAGTACTTC CSGGLAGLETQYF TRBJ2-5 TRBD2 few TRBV20-1
TGTGCCAGCAGGGCGACAGGGGAGGGCACCGGGGAGCTGTTTTTT CASRATGEGTGELFF TRBJ2-2 - - TRBV5-5
TGCGCCAGCAGCTGGACGACAGCGTTGACCGGGGAGCTGTTTTTT CASSWTTALTGELFF TRBJ2-2 - - TRBV5-1
TGTGCCAGCAGCAGACCTCCAGGGGACACCGGGGAGCTGTTTTTT CASSRPPGDTGELFF TRBJ2-2 - few TRBV9
TGCAGTGCTAGAGATTCACAGGGCCCGTCTGGCTATGGCTACACCTTC CSARDSQGPSGYGYTF TRBJ1-2 - few TRBV20-1
TGTGCCAGCAGCTTAGTGAATAGCAATCAGCCCCAGCATTTT CASSLVNSNQPQHF TRBJ1-5 - many TRBV7-9
TGTGCCAGTAGTGGGACGGGGCTTACCTACGAGCAGTACTTC CASSGTGLTYEQYF TRBJ2-7 - many TRBV19
TGTGCCAGCGGACAGCCGAACCAAGAGACCCAGTACTTC CASGQPNQETQYF TRBJ2-5 - once TRBV2
TGTGCCAGCAGCCAGGATGGGATTATGCAGTACTTC CASSQDGIMQYF TRBJ2-7 - - TRBV7-9
TGTGCCAGCAGCTTACGGGGACGGGTGAACTATGGCTACACCTTC CASSLRGRVNYGYTF TRBJ1-2 - - TRBV7-2
TGTGCCAGCAGCTCGGGACGATACTCTGGAAACACCATATATTTT CASSSGRYSGNTIYF TRBJ1-3 - - TRBV2
TGTGCCAGCAGTGATCCGGGACGCATAGAATCTGGGGCCAACGTCCTGACTTTC CASSDPGRIESGANVLTF TRBJ2-6 - - TRBV25-1